This T cell receptor beta chain originates from a study of T cell repertoires in cytomegalovirus infection. Study in general: CMV infection together with matching HLA type was indicated by public TCR beta signatures.

One entry per CDR3 protein, called by TCRdb with MiXCR from the reads. The data show approximately 140,000 distinct CDR3 sequences, with roughly 6.5% seen just once and around 17% held by the top ten. The CDR3 is 12 residues long. V lost 5 bases to trimming and J lost 5 bases, with 8 bases between them. Germline V gives CDR1 SEHNR, CDR2 FQNEAQ (reference sequence). This clonotype was counted ten times or more. This TCR came from a human donor in good health (CMV status not recorded). Some clones in this sample may be carry-over from other donors' samples. The sample taken for sequencing was PBMCs. The genes are TRBV7-9 and TRBJ2-3; D ambiguous. This chain's CDR3 is CASSPPGDTQYF. The CDR3 DNA reads as TGTGCCAGCAGCCCCCCCGGAGATACGCAGTATTTT.